Listed below are T cell receptor beta chains from one sample, sequenced in a study of cytomegalovirus exposure and HLA in healthy donors. Repertoires were generated with immunoSEQ multiplex PCR, while TCRdb's copy carries only in-frame clones and drops some. The table counts around 140,000 clones; 1.6% lies in the top ten. The sequenced sample consisted of PBMCs. These receptors all come from a woman in her 40s in good health and CMV-seropositive. Both conserved end residues are part of each CDR3. Fields, in order: J gene, clone size, D gene, V gene, CDR3 DNA, CDR3 protein. A D gene is named only where the DNA matches it firmly. Clone size is stated in some rows and not others, as once, few, many or a class when expanded.

>TRBJ2-7|.|TRBD1|TRBV15
TGTGCCACCAGCCGGACAGGGGTCGAGCAGTACTTC
CATSRTGVEQYF
>TRBJ2-6|.|TRBD1|TRBV6-1
TGTGCCAGCAGTGTGTCTTTTGGACAGGTTCTCTCTGGGGCCAACGTCCTGACTTTC
CASSVSFGQVLSGANVLTF
>TRBJ2-3|.|.|TRBV2
TGTGCCAGCGAAGGGGAGGCAGATACGCAGTATTTT
CASEGEADTQYF
>TRBJ1-2|.|.|TRBV11-2
TGTGCCAGCAGCTCCGTCAGGGGTTCCTATGGCTACACCTTC
CASSSVRGSYGYTF
>TRBJ2-1|.|TRBD2|TRBV6-6
TGTGCCAGCAGAGGACTAGCGGAGTACAATGAGCAGTTCTTC
CASRGLAEYNEQFF
>TRBJ2-7|.|TRBD1|TRBV6-6
TGTGCCAGCAGTACAGGGGGAGCCCAGTACTTC
CASSTGGAQYF
>TRBJ2-7|.|.|TRBV28
TGTGCCAGCAGTTCTCCCCCCAGGGGCTCCTACGAGCAGTACTTC
CASSSPPRGSYEQYF
>TRBJ1-2|.|.|TRBV7-9
TGTGCCAGCAGCTCCTCCTACGGTGTCTATGGCTACACCTTC
CASSSSYGVYGYTF
>TRBJ1-5|.|TRBD1|TRBV2
TGTGCCAGCAGTGAAGGAAAGGGGGACAGGCAGCCCCAGCATTTT
CASSEGKGDRQPQHF
>TRBJ1-3|medium-sized|TRBD1|TRBV19
TGTGCCAGTAAGGACAGGGGTGGAAACACCATATATTTT
CASKDRGGNTIYF
>TRBJ2-2|.|TRBD2|TRBV6-1
TGTGCCAGCAGTGAACAGGGTATTGCTAGCGGGAGATACACCGGGGAGCTGTTTTTT
CASSEQGIASGRYTGELFF
>TRBJ2-2|.|TRBD1|TRBV4-3
TGCGCCAGCAGCCGGGACAGGGATCGGTCCGGGGAGCTGTTTTTT
CASSRDRDRSGELFF
>TRBJ1-5|.|.|TRBV19
TGTGCCAGTAGTATAGGGGGAGGGGCTCAGCCCCAGCATTTT
CASSIGGGAQPQHF
>TRBJ2-2|.|TRBD2|TRBV5-6
TGTGCCAGCAGCTCCGGACTAGCGAACGGGGAGCTGTTTTTT
CASSSGLANGELFF
>TRBJ2-1|.|TRBD2|TRBV7-3
TGTGCCAGCAGCCCTCTAGCGGGAGGCCTCCAATTTGAGCAGTTCTTC
CASSPLAGGLQFEQFF
>TRBJ1-6|.|TRBD1|TRBV7-2
TGTGCCAGCAGGACAACAGGGGGCGGATATTCACCCCTCCACTTT
CASRTTGGGYSPLHF
>TRBJ2-3|.|TRBD2|TRBV28
TGTGCCAGCAGTCCCCGGACTAGTCGGGTCTATACGCAGTATTTT
CASSPRTSRVYTQYF
>TRBJ1-3|.|.|TRBV2
TGTGCCAGCAGTGCAGGGGCTGGAAACACCATATATTTT
CASSAGAGNTIYF
>TRBJ2-3|.|TRBD2|TRBV27
TGTGCCAGTGGAGCGGGGTTCCAGGTTAATACGCAGTATTTT
CASGAGFQVNTQYF
>TRBJ2-7|.|.|TRBV10-1
TGCGCCACCCGTTCGGGTAGTCGTAGGGGTATCTCCTACGAGCAGTACTTC
CATRSGSRRGISYEQYF
>TRBJ1-4|.|TRBD1|TRBV6-5
TGTGCCAGCTATGAACAGGGGTGGAATGAAAAACTGTTTTTT
CASYEQGWNEKLFF
>TRBJ1-4|.|.|TRBV2
TGTGCCAGCAGCGGGGGGGCAGAAAATGAAAAACTGTTTTTT
CASSGGAENEKLFF
>TRBJ2-1|.|TRBD2|TRBV29-1
TGCAGCGTTGTGGGGTCTAGCGGAGGGGATGAGCAGTTCTTC
CSVVGSSGGDEQFF
>TRBJ1-2|.|.|TRBV12-5
TGTGCTAGTGGTTTGGCTGCACAGGGAGACTATGGCTACACCTTC
CASGLAAQGDYGYTF
>TRBJ1-4|.|.|TRBV2
TGTGCCAGCAGGGGGCTGGGGGCACCCACTAATGAAAAACTGTTTTTT
CASRGLGAPTNEKLFF
>TRBJ2-7|.|.|TRBV15
TGTGCCACCAGCAGAGTTACAGGCTACGAGCAGTACTTC
CATSRVTGYEQYF
>TRBJ1-3|.|.|TRBV5-4
TGTGCCAGCAGCTTCCGCGGGGGGGGAAACACCATATATTTT
CASSFRGGGNTIYF
>TRBJ2-7|.|TRBD2|TRBV2
TGTGCCAGCAGTGTCCGGACTAGCGGGAGGAATAGGAACGAGCAGTACTTC
CASSVRTSGRNRNEQYF
>TRBJ2-7|.|TRBD1|TRBV5-6
TGTGCCAGCAGCTTCCAGGGGGCCGGTTACGAGCAGTACTTC
CASSFQGAGYEQYF
>TRBJ2-1|.|TRBD1|TRBV6-4
TGTGCCAGCAGCAAAAGCGGGACAGGGGGCAATGAGCAGTTCTTC
CASSKSGTGGNEQFF
>TRBJ1-1|.|TRBD1|TRBV10-3
TGTGCCATCAGTGCCCGAACTCCGGGACAGGGAAAAAACACTGAAGCTTTCTTT
CAISARTPGQGKNTEAFF
>TRBJ2-7|.|.|TRBV11-1
TGTGCCAGCAGCTTAGCGGTCGGCTACGAGCAGTACTTC
CASSLAVGYEQYF
>TRBJ1-1|.|TRBD1|TRBV5-1
TGCGCCAGCACCCGAACCGGGACAGGGGAGACTGAAGCTTTCTTT
CASTRTGTGETEAFF
>TRBJ2-7|.|.|TRBV18
TGTGCCAGCTCGCCCGACAGGAGCTCCTACGAGCAGTACTTC
CASSPDRSSYEQYF
>TRBJ1-2|.|.|TRBV27
TGTGCCAGCAGTTTATCGACATCAGGGGCTGGTGGCTACACCTTC
CASSLSTSGAGGYTF
>TRBJ2-3|.|.|TRBV7-8
TGTGCCAGCAGCCTTGGGACTCGAGATACGCAGTATTTT
CASSLGTRDTQYF
>TRBJ2-2|.|TRBD2|TRBV5-4
TGTGCCAGCAGTTTACCGGGAGGGACGAACACCGGGGAGCTGTTTTTT
CASSLPGGTNTGELFF
>TRBJ1-5|.|TRBD1|TRBV19
TGTGCCACCGCGCCCGTGACAGGGGGCAGGCAGCCCCAGCATTTT
CATAPVTGGRQPQHF
>TRBJ2-7|.|TRBD2|TRBV2
TGTGCCAGCAGTGAATTATCGCCCCGAGCTAGCGGGAGTAGGTACGAGCAGTACTTC
CASSELSPRASGSRYEQYF
>TRBJ2-3|.|.|TRBV7-8
TGTGCCAGCAGCTTAGAGGGACAATACACAGATACGCAGTATTTT
CASSLEGQYTDTQYF
>TRBJ2-3|.|.|TRBV6-6
TGTGCCAGCAGTTTTGGACTGTCGACAGATACGCAGTATTTT
CASSFGLSTDTQYF
>TRBJ1-1|.|.|TRBV21-1
TGTGCCAGCAGCAAAGGGAGACAGGGGCGGATGAACACTGAAGCTTTCTTT
CASSKGRQGRMNTEAFF
>TRBJ1-1|.|.|TRBV7-9
TGTGCCAGCAGCCCGCCGGGATGGAACACTGAAGCTTTCTTT
CASSPPGWNTEAFF
>TRBJ2-1|.|TRBD2|TRBV5-1
TGCGCCAGCAGCCGGTCCTCAAGAGCCGGGACTAGCGCCTTCTACAATGAGCAGTTCTTC
CASSRSSRAGTSAFYNEQFF
>TRBJ2-7|.|.|TRBV5-1
TGCGCCAGCAGGGAGGACTACGAGCAGTACTTC
CASREDYEQYF
>TRBJ2-7|.|.|TRBV9
TGTGCCAGCAGCGTCGGGCAGGAGGGCTACGAGCAGTACTTC
CASSVGQEGYEQYF